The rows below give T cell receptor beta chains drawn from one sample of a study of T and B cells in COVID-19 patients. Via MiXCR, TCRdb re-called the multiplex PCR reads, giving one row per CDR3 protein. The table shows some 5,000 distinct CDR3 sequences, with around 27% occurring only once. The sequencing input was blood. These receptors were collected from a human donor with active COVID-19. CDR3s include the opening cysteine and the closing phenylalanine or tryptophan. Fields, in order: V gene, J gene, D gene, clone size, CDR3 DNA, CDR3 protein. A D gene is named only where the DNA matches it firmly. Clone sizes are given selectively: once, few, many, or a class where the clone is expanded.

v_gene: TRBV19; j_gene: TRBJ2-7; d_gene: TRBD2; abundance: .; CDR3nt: TGTGCCAGTAGCATGGGGGGGACTCAATACGAGCAGTACTTC; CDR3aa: CASSMGGTQYEQYF
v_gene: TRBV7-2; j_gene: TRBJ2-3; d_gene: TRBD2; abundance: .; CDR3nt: TGTGCCAGCAGCTTAGTGACTAGCGGGAGGGGGGCAGATACGCAGTATTTT; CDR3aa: CASSLVTSGRGADTQYF
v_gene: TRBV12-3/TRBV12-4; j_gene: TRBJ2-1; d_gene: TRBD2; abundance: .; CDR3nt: TGTGCCAGCAGCTCGAGCGGGGGGCTCTACAATGAGCAGTTCTTC; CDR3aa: CASSSSGGLYNEQFF
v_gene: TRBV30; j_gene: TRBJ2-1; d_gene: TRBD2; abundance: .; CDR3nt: TGTGCCTGGACTGGGACTAGCGGGGCTAACAATGAGCAGTTCTTC; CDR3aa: CAWTGTSGANNEQFF
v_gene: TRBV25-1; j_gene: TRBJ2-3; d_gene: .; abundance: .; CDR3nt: TGTGCCAGCAGTGAATATTCCCTGACAGATACGCAGTATTTT; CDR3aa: CASSEYSLTDTQYF
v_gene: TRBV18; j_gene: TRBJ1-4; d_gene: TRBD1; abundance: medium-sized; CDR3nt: TGTGCCAGCTCACCGGGACAGGGTTATGAAAAACTGTTTTTT; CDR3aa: CASSPGQGYEKLFF
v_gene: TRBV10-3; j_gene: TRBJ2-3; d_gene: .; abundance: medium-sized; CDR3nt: TGTGCCATCACCCACATCAACAGGAGCACAGATACGCAGTATTTT; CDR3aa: CAITHINRSTDTQYF
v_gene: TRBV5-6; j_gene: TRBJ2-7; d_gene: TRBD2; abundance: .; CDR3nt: TGTGCCAGCAGCATCCTCTTTAGCGGGATCACCCCCTCCTACGAGCAGTACTTC; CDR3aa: CASSILFSGITPSYEQYF
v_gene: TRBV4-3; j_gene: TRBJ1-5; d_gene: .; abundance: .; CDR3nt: TGCGCCAGCAGCCAAGGGCAGGGAAGACAGCCCCAGCATTTT; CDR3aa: CASSQGQGRQPQHF
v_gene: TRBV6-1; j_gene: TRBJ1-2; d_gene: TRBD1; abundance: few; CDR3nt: TGTGCCAGCAGTTCCGGGACAGGGGTCGTAGGTTATAGTGGCTACACCTTC; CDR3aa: CASSSGTGVVGYSGYTF
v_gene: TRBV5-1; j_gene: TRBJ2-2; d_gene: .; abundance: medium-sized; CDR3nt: TGCGCCAGCCGCTACATCGCGGACACCGGGGAGCTGTTTTTT; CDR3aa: CASRYIADTGELFF
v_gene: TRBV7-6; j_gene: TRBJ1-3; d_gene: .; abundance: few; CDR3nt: TGTGCCAGCAGCCTTAGCCCGGTGGACACCATATATTTT; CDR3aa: CASSLSPVDTIYF
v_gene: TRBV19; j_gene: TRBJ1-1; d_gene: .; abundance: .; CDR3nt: TGTGCCAGTAGTCCCCTAACAGGGATTGGGACTGAAGCTTTCTTT; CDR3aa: CASSPLTGIGTEAFF
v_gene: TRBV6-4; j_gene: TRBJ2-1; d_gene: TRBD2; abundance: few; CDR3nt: TGTGCCAGCAGTGAACTAGCGGGAGCCAGCGGTGAGCAGTTCTTC; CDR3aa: CASSELAGASGEQFF
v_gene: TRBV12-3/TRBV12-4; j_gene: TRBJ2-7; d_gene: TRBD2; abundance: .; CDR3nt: TGTGCCAGCCAAGGGCTAGCGGGCGAGCAGTACTTC; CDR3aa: CASQGLAGEQYF
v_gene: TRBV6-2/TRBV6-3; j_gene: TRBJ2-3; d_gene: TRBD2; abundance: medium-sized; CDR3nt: TGTGCCAGCAGTTATTGGCTAGCGGGAGCGGGAGATACGCAGTATTTT; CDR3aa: CASSYWLAGAGDTQYF
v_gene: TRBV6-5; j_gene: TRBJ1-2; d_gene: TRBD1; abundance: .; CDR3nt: TGTGCCAGCAGTTACTCGTTGGCGCAACTCGGGACAGGGGAGGACTATGGCTACACCTTC; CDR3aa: CASSYSLAQLGTGEDYGYTF
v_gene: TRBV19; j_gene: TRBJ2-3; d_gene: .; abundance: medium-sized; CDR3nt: TGTGCCAGTAGTATGGGGGCCCGGTTATCAGATACGCAGTATTTT; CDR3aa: CASSMGARLSDTQYF
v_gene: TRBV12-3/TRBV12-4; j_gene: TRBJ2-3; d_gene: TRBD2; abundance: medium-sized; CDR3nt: TGTGCCAGCAGTGGGGGACTAGCGACCTACACAGATACGCAGTATTTT; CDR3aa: CASSGGLATYTDTQYF
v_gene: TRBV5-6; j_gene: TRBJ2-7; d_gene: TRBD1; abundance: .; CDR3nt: TGCGCCAGCAGCTGGTCCCCGGGACAGGGGCCCCACGAGCAGTACTTC; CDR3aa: CASSWSPGQGPHEQYF
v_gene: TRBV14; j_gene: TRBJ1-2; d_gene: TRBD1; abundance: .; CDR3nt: TGTGCCAGCAGCCAAGCTGGGACAGGGGGCAGATTTGGCTACACCTTC; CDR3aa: CASSQAGTGGRFGYTF
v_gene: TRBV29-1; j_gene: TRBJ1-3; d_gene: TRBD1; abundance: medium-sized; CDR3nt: TGCAGCGTCCAGGGGGCCGAGAATGGGGGGTCTGGAAACACCATATATTTT; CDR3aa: CSVQGAENGGSGNTIYF
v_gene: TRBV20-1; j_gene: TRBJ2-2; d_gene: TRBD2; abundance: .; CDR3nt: TGCAGTGCTAGAGATAGCGGGAGGGCCACCGGGGAGCTGTTTTTT; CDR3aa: CSARDSGRATGELFF
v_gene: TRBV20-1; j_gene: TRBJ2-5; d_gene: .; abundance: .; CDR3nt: TGCAGTGCTAGAATGGCTAGCCAGGAGACCCAGTACTTC; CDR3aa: CSARMASQETQYF
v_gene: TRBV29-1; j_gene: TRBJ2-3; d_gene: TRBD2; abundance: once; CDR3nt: TGCAGCGTTTCACAGGGCGGGAGGACAGATACGCAGTATTTT; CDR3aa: CSVSQGGRTDTQYF
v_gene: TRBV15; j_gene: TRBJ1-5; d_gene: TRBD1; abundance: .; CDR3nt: TGTGCCACCATGGACAGGGGGCTACAGCCCCAGCATTTT; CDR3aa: CATMDRGLQPQHF
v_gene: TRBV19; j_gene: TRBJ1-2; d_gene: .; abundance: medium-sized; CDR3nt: TGTGCCAGTAGTATACTCAACTATGGCTACACCTTC; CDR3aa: CASSILNYGYTF
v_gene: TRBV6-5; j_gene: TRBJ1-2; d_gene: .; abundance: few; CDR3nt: TGTGCCAGCAGTTTTTATTGGGCTCCCTATGGCTACACCTTC; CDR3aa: CASSFYWAPYGYTF
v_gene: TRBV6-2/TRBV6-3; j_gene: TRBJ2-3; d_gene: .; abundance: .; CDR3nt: TGTGCCAGCAGTCCGCCGGGGGAGGTTAGGACCACAGATACGCAGTATTTT; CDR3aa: CASSPPGEVRTTDTQYF
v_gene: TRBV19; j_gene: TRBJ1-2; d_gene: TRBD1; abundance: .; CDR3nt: TGTGCCAGTACCCTCTCGGGCCGGGACAGGGGAATTTTTGGTTATGGCTACACCTTC; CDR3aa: CASTLSGRDRGIFGYGYTF
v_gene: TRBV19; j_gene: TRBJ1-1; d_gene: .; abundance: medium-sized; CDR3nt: TGTGCCAGTAGCAGGGGTGACAGCCTCACTGAAGCTTTCTTT; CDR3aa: CASSRGDSLTEAFF
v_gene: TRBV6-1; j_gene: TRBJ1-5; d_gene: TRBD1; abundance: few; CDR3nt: TGTGCCACTTCGGGACAGATGAGCAATCAGCCCCAGCATTTT; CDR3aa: CATSGQMSNQPQHF
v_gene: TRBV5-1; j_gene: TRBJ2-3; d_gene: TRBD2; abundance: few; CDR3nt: TGCGCCAGCAGCTCCACTAGCGGGGGGGATACGCAGTATTTT; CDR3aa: CASSSTSGGDTQYF
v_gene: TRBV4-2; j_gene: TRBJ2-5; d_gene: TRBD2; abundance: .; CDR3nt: TGTGCCAGCAGCCAAGAAGGAGCGGGAGGGCAAGAGACCCAGTACTTC; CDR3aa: CASSQEGAGGQETQYF
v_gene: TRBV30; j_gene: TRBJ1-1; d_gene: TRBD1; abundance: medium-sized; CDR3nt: TGTGCCTGGAGTGGCCTTTTCTTTGGGACAGGGAACACTGAAGCTTTCTTT; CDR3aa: CAWSGLFFGTGNTEAFF
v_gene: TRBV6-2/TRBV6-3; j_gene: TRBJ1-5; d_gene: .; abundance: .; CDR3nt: TGTGCCAGCCGTACTAGGGGTCGCAATCAGCCCCAGCATTTT; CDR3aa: CASRTRGRNQPQHF
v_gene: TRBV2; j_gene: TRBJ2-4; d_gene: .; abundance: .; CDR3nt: TGTGCCAGCAGGGTGGCCAAAAACATTCAGTACTTC; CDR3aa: CASRVAKNIQYF
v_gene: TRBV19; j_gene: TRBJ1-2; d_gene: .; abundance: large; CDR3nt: TGTGCCAGTAGTATTCAGGGCCCTTATGGCTACACCTTC; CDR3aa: CASSIQGPYGYTF
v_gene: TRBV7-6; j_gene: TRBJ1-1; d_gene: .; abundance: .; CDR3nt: TGTGCCAGCAGCCCCACAGTGGGGGCAATAGAAGCTTTCTTT; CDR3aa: CASSPTVGAIEAFF
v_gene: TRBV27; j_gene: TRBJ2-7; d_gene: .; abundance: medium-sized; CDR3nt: TGTGCCAGCAGTTTTGAACAGTCCTACGAGCAGTACTTC; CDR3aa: CASSFEQSYEQYF
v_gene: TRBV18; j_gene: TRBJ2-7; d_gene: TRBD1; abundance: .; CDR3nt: TGTGCCAGCTCACCACGGACAGGGGCGGACGAGCAGTACTTC; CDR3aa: CASSPRTGADEQYF
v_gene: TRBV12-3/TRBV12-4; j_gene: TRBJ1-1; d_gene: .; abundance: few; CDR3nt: TGTGCCAGCAGTTTCTTTTCGAACACTGAAGCTTTCTTT; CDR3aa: CASSFFSNTEAFF
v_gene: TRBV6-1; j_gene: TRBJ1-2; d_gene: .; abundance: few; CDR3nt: TGTGCCAGCAGGCCGGGGGGTCTCTATGGCTACACCTTC; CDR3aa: CASRPGGLYGYTF
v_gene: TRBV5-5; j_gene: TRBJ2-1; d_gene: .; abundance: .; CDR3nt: TGTGCCAGCAGCAACGACGGAAATGAGCAGTTCTTC; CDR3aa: CASSNDGNEQFF
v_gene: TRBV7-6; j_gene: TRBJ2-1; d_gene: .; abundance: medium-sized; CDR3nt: TGTGCCAGCAGCCCCGGGCTAGGAGCCATAGGGTACAATGAGCAGTTCTTC; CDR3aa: CASSPGLGAIGYNEQFF
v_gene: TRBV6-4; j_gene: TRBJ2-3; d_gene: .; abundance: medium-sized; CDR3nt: TGTGCCAGCAGTGAAACGGGAGAGGGAACAGATACGCAGTATTTT; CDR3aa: CASSETGEGTDTQYF
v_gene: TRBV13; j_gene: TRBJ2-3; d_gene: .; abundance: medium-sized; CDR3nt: TGTGCCAGCAGCTTAAGGCCAGACTCGGAATTCACAGATACGCAGTATTTT; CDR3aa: CASSLRPDSEFTDTQYF
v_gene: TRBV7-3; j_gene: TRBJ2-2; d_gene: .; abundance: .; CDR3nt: TGTGCCAGCAGCTTGCCGGACAAAACCGGGGAGCTGTTTTTT; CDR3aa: CASSLPDKTGELFF
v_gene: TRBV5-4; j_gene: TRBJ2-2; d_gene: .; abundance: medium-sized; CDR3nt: TGTGCCAGCAGCTTGGAGACTGGGTTGGGCGGGGAGCTGTTTTTT; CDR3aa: CASSLETGLGGELFF
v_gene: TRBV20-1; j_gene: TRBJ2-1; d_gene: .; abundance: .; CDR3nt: TGCAGTGCTAGAGTCCTAGCGAGCTACAATGAGCAGTTCTTC; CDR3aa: CSARVLASYNEQFF
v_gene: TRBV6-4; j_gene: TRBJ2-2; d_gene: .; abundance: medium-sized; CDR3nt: TGTGCCAGCAGTGTCCATAGCGATACCGGGGAGCTGTTTTTT; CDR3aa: CASSVHSDTGELFF
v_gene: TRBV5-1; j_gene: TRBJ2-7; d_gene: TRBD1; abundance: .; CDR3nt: TGCGCCAGCGGTTCTACCGGGACAGGGGCCGAGCAGTACTTC; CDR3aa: CASGSTGTGAEQYF
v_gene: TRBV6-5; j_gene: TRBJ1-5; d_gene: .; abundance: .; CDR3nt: TGTGCCAGCAGTGTGACGGAAAATCAGCCCCAGCATTTT; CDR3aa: CASSVTENQPQHF
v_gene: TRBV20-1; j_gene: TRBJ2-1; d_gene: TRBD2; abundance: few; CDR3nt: TGCAGTGCTAGAGATGGGACTAGCGGGGGGCCAGAGCAGTTCTTC; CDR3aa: CSARDGTSGGPEQFF
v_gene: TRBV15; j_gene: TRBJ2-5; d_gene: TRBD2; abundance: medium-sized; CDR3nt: TGTGCCACCAGCAGAGAGGGGACTAGCGGGGGGGAGACCCAGTACTTC; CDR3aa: CATSREGTSGGETQYF
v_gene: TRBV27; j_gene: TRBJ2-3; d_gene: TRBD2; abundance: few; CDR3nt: TGTGCCAGCAGTTTATCGGGGACTAGCGGGAGTAGTACAGATACGCAGTATTTT; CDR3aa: CASSLSGTSGSSTDTQYF
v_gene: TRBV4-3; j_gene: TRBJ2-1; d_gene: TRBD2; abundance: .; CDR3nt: TGCGCCAGCAGCCATGAACTACTAAGCGGGGGGGTCGGTGAGCAGTTCTTC; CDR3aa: CASSHELLSGGVGEQFF